This TCR beta chain emerged from a study of shared clonotypes between healthy human individuals. About the research overall: The study drew on a couple of women and three men aged 18 to 49 as donors.

Study results and limitations: Memory subsets had estimated richness that was generally smaller than that of naive subsets.

All the donors were Caucasian adults who lived in Nashville, Tennessee. Naive CD45RA+ and memory CD45RA-negative subsets were split from CD4+ cells. Turning to this clone: Antigen specificity is unknown.

There are 15 residues in the CDR3. V trimming: 0 bases; J trimming: 4 bases; junction bases outside the gene matches: 3. CDR1 and CDR2 (germline): MNHNY, SVGAGI (reference sequence). The data were produced by immunoSEQ multiplex PCR, yet TCRdb's version contains in-frame clones alone and is incomplete. The repertoire holds millions of clones, with more than 80% as singletons. The sample comprised naive CD4+ T cells sorted from blood. The subset here: CD45RA+ positively selected. The chain has TRBV6-6 and TRBJ1-1, with TRBD1 matching 9 bases. This TCR was sampled from a man between 18 and 29 years old in good health. This chain's CDR3 is CASSYSGTGPTEAFF. As DNA, the CDR3 is TGTGCCAGCAGTTACTCGGGGACAGGGCCCACTGAAGCTTTCTTT.